The rows below give T cell receptor beta chains drawn from one sample of a study of PD-1 blockade in classical Hodgkin lymphoma. Sequencing was performed with immunoSEQ multiplex PCR; in TCRdb, only in-frame clones are kept and a portion is missing. Of fewer than 80,000 clones listed, roughly two thirds are singletons. The sample consisted of peripheral blood mononuclear cells (PBMCs), taken before the second cycle of nivolumab. These receptors were obtained from a human donor with classical Hodgkin lymphoma. Both conserved end residues are part of each CDR3.

V gene,CDR3 protein
TRBV30,CAWSPGQGRTDTQYF
TRBV11-2,CASSTWTGAYEQYF
TRBV19,CASSIWTVNSNQPQHF
TRBV9,CASSVQTGLSGYTF
TRBV7-8,CASRQGFSHYGYTF
TRBV5-6,CASSPQDRDHEQYF
TRBV2,CASSQITGSNEKLFF
TRBV11-1,CASSLRGTDTQYF
TRBV5-1,CASSLGQRSYEQYF
TRBV27,CASSPGGGGEQYF
TRBV27,CATREGFLAGNEQFF
TRBV9,CASSPIGTGGRSPLHF
TRBV27,CASSSNRDRGYNEQFF
TRBV7-9,CASSPLAAGTDTQYF
TRBV28,CASSLVETEAFF
TRBV6-1,CASSEGTPGDIQYF
TRBV19,CASRGDRLQDTEAFF
TRBV7-6,CASSLGATYNSPLHF